These 25 T cell receptor beta chains were all obtained from the same sample, sequenced in a study of T-cell reconstitution after alpha-beta-depleted transplantation in children. Unique molecular identifiers were built into the TCRbeta library. MiXCR was run by TCRdb on the PCR reads, yielding one entry per CDR3 protein. The repertoire has about 27,000 distinct CDR3 sequences, under 8% of them found once; the top ten carry approximately 7%. The source was PBMCs, mostly from graft donor cells, collected 180 days after TCRalphabeta/CD19-depleted stem cell transplant. The receptor set was obtained from a male patient under 18 who had a stem cell transplant for acute myeloid leukemia, so the T cells may come from the graft donor.

The chain couples TRBV4-2 to TRBJ2-5, with D uncertain. Trimming removed 0 bases from V and 0 bases from J, with 5 bases in between. The length of the CDR3 is 14 residues. The germline gives CDR1 LGHNA, CDR2 YNFKEQ. This CDR3 is CASSQEVYQETQYF. The CDR3 DNA reads TGTGCCAGCAGCCAAGAAGTCTACCAAGAGACCCAGTACTTC.

This clonotype showed up many times. The rearrangement joins TRBV9 to TRBJ2-2; no firm D call. The CDR3 spans 15 residues. V was pared by 2 bases and J by 3 bases, with 11 bases between. Germline CDR1 and CDR2: SGDLS and YYNGEE. CDR3 coding DNA: TGTGCCAGCAGCGTCGGGTCCGCAGACACCGGGGAGCTGTTTTTT. Its protein product is CASSVGSADTGELFF.

This clonotype is labeled as medium-sized. The rearrangement uses TRBV4-2 and TRBJ2-7, with TRBD2 matching over 9 bases. The CDR3 covers 18 residues. V lost 0 bases to trimming and J lost 4 bases; unmatched junction nucleotides: 13. Germline V lookup: CDR1 LGHNA, CDR2 YNFKEQ. DNA of the CDR3: TGTGCCAGCAGCCAAGATCTGCGCACTAGCGGGTTCAATTACGAGCAGTACTTC. Its protein is CASSQDLRTSGFNYEQYF.

This clonotype has ten or more counts. The rearrangement joins TRBV19 to TRBJ1-1; D is uncertain. The CDR3 extends over 13 amino acids. Trimming shortened V by 5 bases and J by 4 bases, and 11 bases separated the two germline ends. The germline V gene has CDR1 LNHDA and CDR2 SQIVND (reference sequence). The CDR3 spells CASSRLGVTEAFF. In DNA form, the CDR3 reads TGTGCCAGTAGTCGATTGGGCGTCACTGAAGCTTTCTTT. The entire variable domain, with the rest obtained from reference TRBV19 and TRBJ1-1, is as follows: DGGITQSPKYLFRKEGQNVTLSCEQNLNHDAMYWYRQDPGQGLRLIYYSQIVNDFQKGDIAEGYSVSREKKESFPLTVTSAQKNPTAFYLCASSRLGVTEAFFGQGTRLTVV.

This clonotype was counted ten times or more. This chain connects TRBV5-6 to TRBJ1-1; perhaps TRBD1 as D (6 bases). The CDR3 is made up of 16 amino acids. Per germline, CDR1 SGHDT and CDR2 YYEEEE. The V gene lost 2 bases and the J gene lost 0 bases, with 14 bases spanning the gap. As DNA, the CDR3 is TGTGCCAGCAGCTTAGGACAGAACTTAATGAACACTGAAGCTTTCTTT. This gives the protein CASSLGQNLMNTEAFF.

This clonotype appeared many times. The CDR3 loop reads CAWGRETQYF. The CDR3 DNA reads as TGTGCCTGGGGGAGGGAGACCCAGTACTTC. This chain joins TRBV30 and TRBJ2-5, with D tentatively TRBD2 (6 bases). This CDR3 has 10 residues. CDR1 is GTSNPN and CDR2 is SVGIG in the germline V gene (reference sequence). The V end lost 5 bases, the J end lost 5 bases, and 6 bases lay between the germline ends. The variable domain in full, with the rest retrieved from reference TRBV30 and TRBJ2-5, is SQTIHQWPATLVQPVGSPLSLECTVEGTSNPNLYWYRQAAGRGLQLLFYSVGIGQISSEVPQNLSASRPQDRQFILSSKKLLLSDSGFYLCAWGRETQYFGPGTRLLVL.

This clonotype was counted ten times or more. This chain connects TRBV6-5 to TRBJ2-7; TRBD2 matches at 11 bases. There are 14 residues in the CDR3. V lost 7 bases and J lost 7; bases outside the gene matches: 9. The germline V gene has CDR1 MNHEY and CDR2 SVGAGI. The CDR3 nucleotides are TGTGCCAGCAACCCACTAGCGGGAGAAGGAGAGCAGTACTTC. Protein: CASNPLAGEGEQYF.

The rearrangement links TRBV3-1 to TRBJ1-5; D not certain. This CDR3 comprises 15 residues. Germline assignment: CDR1 LGHDT and CDR2 YNNKEL (reference sequence). V lost 3 bases and J 2 bases, leaving 11 bases between the germline ends. The CDR3 loop is CASSQAAPCNQPQHF. Here the CDR3 DNA reads TGTGCCAGCAGCCAGGCGGCGCCTTGCAATCAGCCCCAGCATTTT. Using reference TRBV3-1 and TRBJ1-5 for the parts outside the CDR3, the full variable domain is DTAVSQTPKYLVTQMGNDKSIKCEQNLGHDTMYWYKQDSKKFLKIMFSYNNKELIINETVPNRFSPKSPDKAHLNLHINSLELGDSAVYFCASSQAAPCNQPQHFGDGTRLSIL.

This chain connects TRBV13 to TRBJ1-1, with D unclear. The germline gives CDR1 PRHDT, CDR2 FYEKMQ (reference sequence). This CDR3 contains 12 residues. V lost 3 bases and J lost 5, with 7 bases in between. CDR3 DNA: TGTGCCAGCAGCTTCAGAGGAACTGAAGCTTTCTTT. It yields the protein CASSFRGTEAFF.

The J gene is TRBJ2-3, the V gene TRBV28, with 14 bases aligning to TRBD2. This CDR3 contains 17 residues. V trimming: 10 bases; J trimming: 3 bases; junction bases outside the gene matches: 12. CDR1 and CDR2 (germline): MDHEN, SYDVKM. The CDR3 DNA sequence: TGTGCCATGGGCCCCGGGACTAGCGGGAGAATAACAGATACGCAGTATTTT. Translation: CAMGPGTSGRITDTQYF.

Remarks on this clonotype: A much larger clonotype is one base distant, so this may be a read error. The gene calls are TRBV18 and TRBJ1-1; tentative D call: TRBD1 (6 bases). Per germline, CDR1 KGHSH and CDR2 LQKENI. CDR3 size: 13 residues. CDR3 nucleotides: TGTGCCCGCTCACAGGGAATGAACACTGAAGCTTTCTTT. This gives the protein CARSQGMNTEAFF.

The sample holds many counts of this clonotype. The V gene is TRBV21-1, the J gene TRBJ2-7; the table gives TRBD2 as D, unverified against the DNA. TRBV21-1 is labeled a pseudogene. The CDR3 has 17 residues. In DNA, the CDR3 is TGTGCCAGCAGCAAAGAAGGAGGGACTAGCGGGAGGGACGAGCAGTACTTC. This encodes CASSKEGGTSGRDEQYF.

The sample holds many counts of this clonotype. The V and J genes are TRBV4-2 and TRBJ1-4, with a tentative D call TRBD1 (6 bases). V dropped 6 bases and J dropped 4 bases, with 18 bases sitting between them. The length of the CDR3 is 16 residues. Per the germline V gene, CDR1 is LGHNA and CDR2 is YNFKEQ. CDR3 in DNA: TGTGCCAGCAGGATACAGGGACGGGCCATTAATGAAAAACTGTTTTTT. Translation: CASRIQGRAINEKLFF.

The chain combines TRBV30 with TRBJ1-1; D is uncertain. The CDR3 totals 15 residues. Trimming removed 0 bases from V and 0 bases from J, with 11 bases in between. In germline, CDR1 is GTSNPN, CDR2 SVGIG (reference sequence). Here the CDR3 DNA reads TGTGCCTGGAGTGTGCGGGTAGTCATGAACACTGAAGCTTTCTTT. Its translation: CAWSVRVVMNTEAFF. Full variable domain (remainder filled in from reference TRBV30 and TRBJ1-1): SQTIHQWPATLVQPVGSPLSLECTVEGTSNPNLYWYRQAAGRGLQLLFYSVGIGQISSEVPQNLSASRPQDRQFILSSKKLLLSDSGFYLCAWSVRVVMNTEAFFGQGTRLTVV.

This clonotype was seen more than once but under ten times. The rearrangement joins TRBV7-6 to TRBJ2-7; 8 bases agree with TRBD2. Germline V CDR1 and CDR2: SGHVS, FNYEAQ. CDR3 length equals 15 residues. J was trimmed by 3 bases and V by 5 bases; bases with no gene match: 9. In DNA form, the CDR3 reads TGTGCCAGCAGCCCCGGGGGTAGCGGGGTCTACGAGCAGTACTTC. Protein product: CASSPGGSGVYEQYF.

Many counts were recorded for this clonotype. This chain uses TRBV7-6 with TRBJ2-3, with D hard to call. V was shortened by 3 bases and J by 2 bases, with 9 bases between the two germline ends. The CDR3 sequence is 14 residues long. CDR1 and CDR2 from the germline V gene are SGHVS and FNYEAQ. In DNA form, the CDR3 reads TGTGCCAGCAGCTTTCGAACCCCCACAGATACGCAGTATTTT. Its protein is CASSFRTPTDTQYF.

This clonotype was detected many times. The rearrangement links TRBV7-2 to TRBJ2-1; a possible D gene is TRBD2 (6 bases). The CDR3 has 15 residues. Germline CDR1 and CDR2: SGHTA and FQGNSA. V lost 2 bases and J lost 9, with 17 bases in between. In DNA form, the CDR3 reads TGTGCCAGCAGCTTATTCCGCGGGGCCGGGGCTGAGCAGTTCTTC. This encodes CASSLFRGAGAEQFF.

This clonotype appeared many times. The V and J genes are TRBV3-1 and TRBJ1-2, with unresolved D. The CDR3 is 15 residues long. Between the trimmed V and J ends, which lost 4 bases and 6 bases, there was a span of 18 bases. Germline CDR1 LGHDT, CDR2 YNNKEL (reference sequence). Here the CDR3 reads CASSLISTVGNGYTF. The CDR3 region has the DNA TGTGCCAGCAGCCTAATCAGTACCGTAGGAAATGGCTACACCTTC.

This clonotype was detected ten times or more. The chain employs TRBV6-6 and TRBJ2-3, with TRBD2 as a possible D gene (6 bases). CDR3 length: 15 residues. Germline V gene lookup returns CDR1 MNHNY and CDR2 SVGAGI (reference sequence). V was shortened by 8 bases and J by 0 bases, with 15 bases between the two germline ends. This CDR3 reads CASHAGSGSTDTQYF. The CDR3 DNA is TGTGCCAGCCACGCCGGCAGCGGGAGCACAGATACGCAGTATTTT.

This clonotype has ten or more counts. The chain links TRBV5-1 to TRBJ2-3; D gene uncertain. Trimming removed 0 bases from V and 4 bases from J, with 6 bases in between. Germline CDR1 is SGHRS and CDR2 is YFSETQ. The CDR3 has 13 amino acids. The CDR3 spells CASSLARPDTQYF. The CDR3 nucleotides are TGCGCCAGCAGCTTGGCCAGACCAGATACGCAGTATTTT.

This clonotype was seen repeatedly, ten times or more. The V call is TRBV20-1, the J call TRBJ2-7; possible D gene TRBD2, 7 bases. V was cut by 5 bases and J by 3 bases, with 29 bases left in between. CDR1 and CDR2 (germline): DFQATT, SNEGSKA (reference sequence). This CDR3 region has 18 residues. The CDR3 loop reads CSAFPPTLGGGPFYEQYF. The CDR3 DNA sequence: TGCAGTGCTTTCCCCCCCACCCTAGGGGGAGGGCCTTTCTACGAGCAGTACTTC.

This clonotype was detected ten times or more. The chain is built from TRBV28 and TRBJ1-6, with a possible D match to TRBD1 (6 bases). Germline lookup yields CDR1 MDHEN and CDR2 SYDVKM. The V end was cut by 5 bases, the J end by 7 bases, with 18 bases between. This CDR3 region has 16 residues. DNA of the CDR3: TGTGCCAGCAGTCGATACCGAACAGGGTTGAATTCACCCCTCCACTTT. This translates into CASSRYRTGLNSPLHF. The entire variable domain, with the rest obtained from reference TRBV28 and TRBJ1-6, is as follows: DVKVTQSSRYLVKRTGEKVFLECVQDMDHENMFWYRQDPGLGLRLIYFSYDVKMKEKGDIPEGYSVSREKKERFSLILESASTNQTSMYLCASSRYRTGLNSPLHFGNGTRLTVT.

The table lists this clonotype with many counts. The CDR3 DNA reads as TGTGCCAGCTCACGAGACAGGGTTGGGAATCAGCCCCAGCATTTT. Translating gives CASSRDRVGNQPQHF. The chain recombines TRBV18 with TRBJ1-5; 7 bases are a match to TRBD1. This CDR3 is built from 15 residues. Germline V gives CDR1 KGHSH, CDR2 LQKENI. J gave up 4 bases and V 4 bases, and 7 bases lay outside the gene matches.

This clonotype was picked up many times. The chain links TRBV18 to TRBJ2-1, with 12 bases fitting TRBD2. J was trimmed by 7 bases and V by 3 bases; bases with no gene match: 7. Germline-derived CDR1 and CDR2 are KGHSH and LQKENI. CDR3 size: 16 residues. The CDR3: CASSPQVLAGGNEQFF. DNA of the CDR3: TGTGCCAGCTCACCTCAGGTCCTAGCGGGAGGGAATGAGCAGTTCTTC.

By proportion, this clonotype is medium-sized (0.01 to 0.1%). The J gene is TRBJ1-6, the V gene TRBV5-1, with 9 bases aligning to TRBD1. Trimming at V came to 3 bases and at J to 8 bases, leaving 9 bases not matched to a gene. Germline lookup yields CDR1 SGHRS and CDR2 YFSETQ. This CDR3 is built from 16 residues. CDR3 loop: CASSSNRDREYSPLHF. CDR3 DNA sequence: TGCGCCAGCAGCTCAAACCGGGACAGGGAGTATTCACCCCTCCACTTT.